The 3 T cell receptor beta chains presented below share a single source sample, sequenced in a study of blood T cell repertoires in COVID-19. Assay: immunoSEQ multiplex PCR; the TCRdb copy retains only in-frame clones and omits some. The sample carries 300,000 to 500,000 clones, nearly 90% recorded once. The sequencing input was PBMCs or T cells enriched from blood (not recorded which). The receptors were gathered from a woman in her thirties or forties with acute COVID-19.

V usage is TRBV9 and J usage is TRBJ1-1; D possibly corresponds to TRBD1 (5 bases). This CDR3 region has 15 residues. The ends were cut back, 3 bases at V and 3 bases at J, with 15 bases in the middle. CDR1 is SGDLS, CDR2 YYNGEE, per germline. CDR3 region: CASSADPQGDTEAFF. CDR3 coding DNA: TGTGCCAGCAGCGCCGACCCCCAGGGCGACACTGAAGCTTTCTTT.

The chain recombines TRBV3-1 (or the pseudogene TRBV3-2) with TRBJ1-2; D unresolved. CDR3 length: 14 amino acids. Germline V lookup: CDR1 LGHDT, CDR2 YNNKEL (reference sequence). The germline V and J ends were trimmed by 0 bases and 6 bases, with 11 bases remaining between them. CDR3 residues: CASSQDNRKNGYTF. The CDR3 DNA is TGTGCCAGCAGCCAAGATAACAGAAAAAATGGCTACACCTTC.

In this sample, this clone turned up once. The chain links TRBV6-1 to TRBJ2-7, with 9 bases lining up with TRBD2. Germline lookup yields CDR1 MNHNS and CDR2 SASEGT. V was clipped by 0 bases and J by 2 bases; unmatched bases: 2. The CDR3 covers 15 residues. The CDR3 DNA sequence: TGTGCCAGCAGTGAAGCCTCTAGCGGGACCTACGAGCAGTACTTC. It specifies CASSEASSGTYEQYF.